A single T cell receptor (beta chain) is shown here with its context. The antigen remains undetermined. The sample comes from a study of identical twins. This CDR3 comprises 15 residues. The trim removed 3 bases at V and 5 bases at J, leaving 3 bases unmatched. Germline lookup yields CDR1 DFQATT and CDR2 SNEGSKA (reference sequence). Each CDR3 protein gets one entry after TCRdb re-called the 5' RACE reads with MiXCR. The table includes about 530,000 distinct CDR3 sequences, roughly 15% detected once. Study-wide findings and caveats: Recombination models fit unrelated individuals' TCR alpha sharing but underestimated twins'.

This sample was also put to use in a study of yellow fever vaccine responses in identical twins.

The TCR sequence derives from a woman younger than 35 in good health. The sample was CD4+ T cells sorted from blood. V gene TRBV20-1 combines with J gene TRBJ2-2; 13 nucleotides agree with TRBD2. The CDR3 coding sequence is TGCAGTGCTAGGGAGGGACTAGCGGGGACCGGGGAGCTGTTTTTT. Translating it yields CSAREGLAGTGELFF.